Described below is a single TCR beta chain sequence and its context. Its antigen is not yet known. No base quality information exists; no much larger clone differs at one position. These data are taken from a study of cytomegalovirus exposure and HLA in healthy donors (dated by TCRdb to 2017 to 2019). In terms of the full investigation: According to a later analysis, the 120 or so validation repertoires were produced on the same platform as the 666 repertoires of the first cohort. The aim of the study was to test whether cataloging public T cell receptors could identify signatures of past pathogen exposure. To predict cytomegalovirus infection status, the study combined high-throughput TCR immunosequencing, statistical association of individual TCRs with disease status, and machine learning. In addition to the first cohort of approximately 650 subjects, a separate validation cohort of about 120 different subjects was used. General conclusions and limits of the study: In vitro tests confirmed that a few of the cytomegalovirus-associated TCR beta chains recognize cytomegalovirus antigens. The validation cohort had no HLA typing available for a later analysis, so co-occurrence within that cohort was assessed over all 120 repertoires. The authors suggested that the approach could potentially be extended to other disease states and immunological phenotypes. The study listed 164 TCR beta chains as associated with cytomegalovirus. The classifier was reported to diagnose cytomegalovirus status with high specificity and sensitivity in both the original and validation cohorts. Subsequent analysis determined that TCRs grouped into clusters in the first cohort also showed a tendency toward co-occurrence across the roughly 120 validation repertoires, and 94% of cluster scores exceeded 0. Across donors, most TCR sequences were observed very rarely, whereas some public TCRs were present in many individuals.

From V the trimming removes 5 bases and from J it removes 4 bases, while the gene matches leave 7 bases of the junction unaccounted for. Measured from the cysteine to the phenylalanine, the CDR3 is 17 residues long. Only CDR3 DNA remains: 51 bases, in frame from the first base. According to the germline V gene (reference sequence), CDR1 reads SEHNR and CDR2 reads FQNEAQ. The donors were included in the validation cohort of over a hundred subjects, a group kept apart from the roughly 670-subject first cohort. The library was generated by the immunoSEQ multiplex PCR assay. The study's own analysis went as follows. A statistical classification framework was built to diagnose cytomegalovirus status from the catalog of TCR beta chain sequences. Imported from immuneACCESS, the table was reduced by TCRdb to in-frame sequences with V and J called. These copies leave out some clones; in studies compared against another copy, an unresolved V gene accounts for under half, and the cause of the remainder is not known. Clone size and the V and J calls come from that table; the DNA yielded D and trimming. The sample yields 110,000 to 150,000 clones; less than 95% were counted once. Approximately 1.8% of the sample rests with the top ten.

This sequence uses TRBV7-9 and TRBJ2-2; TRBD2 lines up with 13 middle nucleotides. Sequencing was carried out using PBMCs. The TCR comes from a man between 18 and 35 years old in good health and CMV-seropositive. The CDR3: CASSHPGLAGVTGELFF. At the DNA level, the sequence is TGTGCCAGCAGCCACCCCGGACTAGCGGGAGTCACCGGGGAGCTGTTTTTT.